This T cell receptor (beta chain) was identified in a study of T cell responses to AZD1222 COVID-19 vaccine (dated by TCRdb to about 2021). Regarding the research as a whole: AZD1222 recipients with second doses at about 4 weeks or about 12 weeks were pooled, because spike-specific TCR depth and breadth did not differ between schedules. A total of approximately 240 trial participants underwent TCR sequencing, of whom around 200 received two doses of AZD1222 and about 26 received two doses of the MenACWY control vaccine. Trial participants were enrolled by age into subgroups of 18-55, 56-69 and 70-plus years, and about 150, 27 and 61 TCR-sequenced participants, respectively, were included in these subgroups. General conclusions and limits of the study: Participants were mostly white British and included more females than males, and it was suggested by the authors that clonal diversity may have been underestimated. After two AZD1222 doses, spike-specific TCR breadth and depth were significantly higher than at day 0 and than in MenACWY recipients. In the small 56-69-year group, the increase in depth fell short of significance, most likely because of low power. The vaccine-associated CD4 TCRs covered the entire spike protein, and the dominant responses fell in regions 160-218 and 743-854. Because no samples from the day 14 peak response were available, repertoires could be characterized only after the peak T cell response. Only 5 to 7 AZD1222 recipients were SARS-CoV-2 seropositive at baseline, limiting conclusions about previously exposed vaccinees. Epitopes outside the regions mutated in the B.1.351 and B.1.1.7 variants were reportedly recognized by nearly half of the unique spike-specific TCRs.

Remarks on this clone: The antigen it recognizes is unknown. Base-call qualities are not available, and no considerably larger clone is one nucleotide away.

In the paper's terms, the time point label means: baseline before first vaccination. Vaccinee samples were obtained from the UK trials COV001 and COV002, which included a single-blind randomized controlled phase 2/3 trial of AZD1222 (ChAdOx1 nCoV-19) in healthy adults. For TCRbeta chain sequencing, PBMC samples were collected from trial participants at day 0 and at day 28 after the second dose. The CDR3 regions of human TCRbeta chains were subjected to immunosequencing. Turning to the authors' computational methods: TCRs in the repertoires were compared against a reference library of SARS-CoV-2-specific TCRs that had been generated with the MIRA antigen-specificity platform. Breadth was defined as the fraction of unique TCRs that were SARS-CoV-2-associated. Depth was defined as the fraction of total T cells that were SARS-CoV-2-associated. Each spike-specific TCR was assigned to its reactive spike region and to a CD4 or CD8 class using the MIRA data. Log10-transformed breadth and depth values were compared by one-way ANOVA with Sidak's multiple comparisons tests. TCRdb re-hosts the immuneACCESS table, in-frame sequences only. Its copies lack some clones; in the studies checked, an unresolved V gene accounts for under half of them, and the cause for the rest is not known. Clone size and V and J calls were adopted from that table, with D and trimming inferred from the DNA. This sample comprises approximately 60,000 clones, roughly three quarters of them detected only once. The top ten clonotypes cover over 12% of the sample.

This TCR was sampled from an adult in good health. The sequencing here drew on peripheral blood, taken on day 0 of AZD1222 vaccination.

The DNA reads as follows: TGTGCCAGCAGCCGCTCGGGGGGGGTCTCTGGAAACACCATATATTTT. The encoded protein is CASSRSGGVSGNTIYF. The rearrangement joined TRBV7-2 to TRBJ1-3, with a tentative D gene TRBD1 over 5 matching bases. The CDR3, cysteine through phenylalanine, is 16 amino acids long. The read is trimmed to its CDR3 DNA, 48 bases read in frame from base 1. For CDR1 and CDR2, the germline V gene lists SGHTA and FQGNSA. Deletion took 5 bases off V and 0 bases off J, with a span of 14 bases between the germline ends.